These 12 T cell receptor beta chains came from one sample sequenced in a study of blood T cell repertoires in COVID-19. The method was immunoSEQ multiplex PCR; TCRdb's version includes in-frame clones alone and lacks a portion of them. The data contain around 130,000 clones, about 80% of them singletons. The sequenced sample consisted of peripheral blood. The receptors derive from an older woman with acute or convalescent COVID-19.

As DNA, the CDR3 is TGTGCCAGCTTTAGGAAGGGAGGCAGTATGGATGGCTACACCTTC. This gives the protein CASFRKGGSMDGYTF. The chain employs TRBV2 and TRBJ1-2; D ambiguous. The V end lost 8 bases, the J end lost 6 bases, and 22 bases lay between the germline ends. CDR3 length: 15 residues. Germline V gene data show CDR1 as SNHLY and CDR2 as FYNNEI.

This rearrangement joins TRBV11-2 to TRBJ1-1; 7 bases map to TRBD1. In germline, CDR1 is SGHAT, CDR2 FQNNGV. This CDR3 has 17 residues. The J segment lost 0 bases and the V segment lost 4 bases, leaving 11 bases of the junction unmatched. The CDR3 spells CASSSGQRFLVNTEAFF. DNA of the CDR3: TGTGCCAGCAGCTCGGGACAGAGGTTCCTCGTGAACACTGAAGCTTTCTTT.

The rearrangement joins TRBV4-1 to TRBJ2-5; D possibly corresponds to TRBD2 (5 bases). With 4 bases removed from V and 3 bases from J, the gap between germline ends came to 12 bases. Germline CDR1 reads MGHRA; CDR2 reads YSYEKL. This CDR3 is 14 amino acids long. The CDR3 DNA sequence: TGCGCCAGCAGCCCCTTTGCGAGGGAAGAGACCCAGTACTTC. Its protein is CASSPFAREETQYF.

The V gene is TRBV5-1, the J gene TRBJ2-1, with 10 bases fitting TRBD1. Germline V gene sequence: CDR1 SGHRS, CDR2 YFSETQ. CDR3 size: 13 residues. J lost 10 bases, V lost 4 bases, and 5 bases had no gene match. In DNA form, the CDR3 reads TGCGCCAGCAGCCTCGGACAGGGGGGAGAGCAGTTCTTC. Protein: CASSLGQGGEQFF.

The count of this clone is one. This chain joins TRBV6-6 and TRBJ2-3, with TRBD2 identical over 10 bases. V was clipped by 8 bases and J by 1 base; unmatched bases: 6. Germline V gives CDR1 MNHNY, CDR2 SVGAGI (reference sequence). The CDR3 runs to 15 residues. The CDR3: CASATGTSGTDTQYF. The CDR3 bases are TGTGCCAGCGCAACCGGGACTAGCGGCACAGATACGCAGTATTTT.

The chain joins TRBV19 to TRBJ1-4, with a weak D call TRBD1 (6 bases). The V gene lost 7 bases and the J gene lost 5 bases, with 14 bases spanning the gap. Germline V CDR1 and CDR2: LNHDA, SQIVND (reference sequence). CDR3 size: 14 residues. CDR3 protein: CASNRQAGNEKLFF. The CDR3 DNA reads TGTGCCAGTAATCGACAGGCCGGGAATGAAAAACTGTTTTTT.

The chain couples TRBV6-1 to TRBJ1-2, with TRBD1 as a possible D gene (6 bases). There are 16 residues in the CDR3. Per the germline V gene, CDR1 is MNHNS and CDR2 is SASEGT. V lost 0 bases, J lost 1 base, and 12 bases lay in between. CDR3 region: CASSEAPRGYNYGYTF. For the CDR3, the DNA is TGTGCCAGCAGTGAAGCGCCGAGGGGGTATAACTATGGCTACACCTTC.

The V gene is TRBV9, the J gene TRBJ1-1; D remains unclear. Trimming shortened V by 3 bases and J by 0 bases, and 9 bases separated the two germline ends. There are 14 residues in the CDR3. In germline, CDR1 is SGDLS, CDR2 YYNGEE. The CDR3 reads CASSESALNTEAFF. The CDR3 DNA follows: TGTGCCAGCAGCGAGAGCGCTCTGAACACTGAAGCTTTCTTT.

CDR3 DNA sequence: TGTGCCTCCTCGACCGGGGTATTAGCTAACTATGGCTACACCTTC. This sequence encodes CASSTGVLANYGYTF. The rearrangement uses TRBV3-1 (or the pseudogene TRBV3-2) and TRBJ1-2; D is unclear. This CDR3 contains 15 residues. Germline CDR1 LGHDT, CDR2 YNNKEL (reference sequence). The germline V and J ends were trimmed by 11 bases and 0 bases, with 19 bases remaining between them.

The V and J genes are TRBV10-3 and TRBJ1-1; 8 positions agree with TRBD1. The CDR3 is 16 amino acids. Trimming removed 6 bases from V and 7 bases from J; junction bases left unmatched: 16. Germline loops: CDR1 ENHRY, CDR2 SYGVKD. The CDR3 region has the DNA TGTGCCATCAGGAAACCGGGACAGGTAAATGAGGGTGAAGCTTTCTTT. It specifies CAIRKPGQVNEGEAFF.

The CDR3: CASSLAEGDPYEQYF. The CDR3 nucleotides read TGTGCCAGCAGCTTAGCGGAGGGCGATCCCTACGAGCAGTACTTC. This chain uses TRBV7-9 with TRBJ2-7; D perhaps matches TRBD2 (6 bases). The CDR3 totals 15 residues. From germline, CDR1 is SEHNR and CDR2 FQNEAQ (reference sequence). Between the trimmed V and J ends, which lost 0 bases and 2 bases, there was a span of 11 bases.

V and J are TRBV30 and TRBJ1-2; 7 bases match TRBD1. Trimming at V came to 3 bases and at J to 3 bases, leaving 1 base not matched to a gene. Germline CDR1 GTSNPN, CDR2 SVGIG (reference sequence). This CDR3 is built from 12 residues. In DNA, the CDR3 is TGTGCCTGGAGCAGGGGGGACTATGGCTACACCTTC. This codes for CAWSRGDYGYTF.